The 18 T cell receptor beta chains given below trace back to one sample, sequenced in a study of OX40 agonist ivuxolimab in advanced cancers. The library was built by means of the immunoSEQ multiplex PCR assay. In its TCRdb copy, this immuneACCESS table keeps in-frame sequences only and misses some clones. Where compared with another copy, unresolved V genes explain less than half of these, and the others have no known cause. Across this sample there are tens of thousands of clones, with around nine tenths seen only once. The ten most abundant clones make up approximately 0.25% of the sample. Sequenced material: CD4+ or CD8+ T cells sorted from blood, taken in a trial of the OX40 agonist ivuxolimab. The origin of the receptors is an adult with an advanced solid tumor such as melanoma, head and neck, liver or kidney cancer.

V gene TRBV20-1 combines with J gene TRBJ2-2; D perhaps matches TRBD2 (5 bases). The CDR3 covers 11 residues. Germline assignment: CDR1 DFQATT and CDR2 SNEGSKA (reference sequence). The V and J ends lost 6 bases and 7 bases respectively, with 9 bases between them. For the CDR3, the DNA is TGCAGTGCGCGAGGGATCGGGGAGCTGTTTTTT. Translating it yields CSARGIGELFF.

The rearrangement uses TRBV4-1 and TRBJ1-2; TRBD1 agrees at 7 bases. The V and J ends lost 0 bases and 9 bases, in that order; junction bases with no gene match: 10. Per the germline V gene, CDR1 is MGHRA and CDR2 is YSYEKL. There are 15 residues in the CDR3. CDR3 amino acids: CASSQEKGQVASYTF. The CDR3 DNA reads TGCGCCAGCAGCCAAGAGAAAGGACAGGTTGCGAGCTACACCTTC.

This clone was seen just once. DNA for the CDR3: TGTGCCAGTAGCCTAGGGTCGGCCTTCGAGCAGTACTTC. It is translated as CASSLGSAFEQYF. The chain combines TRBV19 with TRBJ2-7; D is ambiguous. CDR1 and CDR2 (germline): LNHDA, SQIVND (reference sequence). The CDR3 spans 13 residues. Trimming shortened V by 6 bases and J by 6 bases, and 15 bases separated the two germline ends.

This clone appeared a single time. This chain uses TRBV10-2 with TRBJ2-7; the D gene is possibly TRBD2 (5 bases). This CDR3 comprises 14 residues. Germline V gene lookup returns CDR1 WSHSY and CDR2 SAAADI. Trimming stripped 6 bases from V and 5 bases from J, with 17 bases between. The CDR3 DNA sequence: TGCGCCAGCAGAGCCTCTGGCGGAGGCGACGAGCAGTACTTC. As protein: CASRASGGGDEQYF.

The CDR3 coding sequence is TGTGCCAGCAGTTACAATCCAGCCACAGATACGCAGTATTTT. This gives the protein CASSYNPATDTQYF. The V and J genes are TRBV6-5 and TRBJ2-3, with D hard to call. V was shortened by 2 bases and J by 2 bases, with 8 bases between the two germline ends. The length of the CDR3 is 14 residues. Germline CDR1 and CDR2: MNHEY and SVGAGI.

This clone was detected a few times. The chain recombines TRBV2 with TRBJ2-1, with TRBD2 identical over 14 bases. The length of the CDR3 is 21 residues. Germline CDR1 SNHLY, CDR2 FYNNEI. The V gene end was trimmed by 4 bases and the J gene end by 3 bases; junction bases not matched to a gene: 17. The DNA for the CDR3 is TGTGCCAGCAGTGTAGCCGGGACTAGCGGGAGAAGGGGCTTGGGCTACAATGAGCAGTTCTTC. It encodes CASSVAGTSGRRGLGYNEQFF.

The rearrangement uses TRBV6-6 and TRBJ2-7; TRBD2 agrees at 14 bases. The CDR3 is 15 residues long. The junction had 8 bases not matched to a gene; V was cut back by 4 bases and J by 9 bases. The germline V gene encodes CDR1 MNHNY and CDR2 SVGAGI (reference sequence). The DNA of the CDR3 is TGTGCCAGCAGTTCTCCGGGACTAGCGGGAGAGGTGCAGTACTTC. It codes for CASSSPGLAGEVQYF.

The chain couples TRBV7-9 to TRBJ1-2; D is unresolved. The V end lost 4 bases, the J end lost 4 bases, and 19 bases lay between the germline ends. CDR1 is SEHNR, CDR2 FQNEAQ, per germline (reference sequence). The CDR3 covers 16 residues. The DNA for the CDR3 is TGTGCCAGCAGCTCCGCAAGGGTACAGAGCGCCTATGGCTACACCTTC. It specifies CASSSARVQSAYGYTF. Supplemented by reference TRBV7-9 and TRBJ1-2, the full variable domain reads DTGVSQNPRHKITKRGQNVTFRCDPISEHNRLYWYRQTLGQGPEFLTYFQNEAQLEKSRLLSDRFSAERPKGSFSTLEIQRTEQGDSAMYLCASSSARVQSAYGYTFGSGTRLTVV.

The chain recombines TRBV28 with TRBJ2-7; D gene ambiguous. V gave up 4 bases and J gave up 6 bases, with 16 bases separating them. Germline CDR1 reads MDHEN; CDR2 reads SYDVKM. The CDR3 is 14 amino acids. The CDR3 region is CASSSEVRGSEQYF. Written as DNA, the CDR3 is TGTGCCAGCAGTTCAGAGGTGAGAGGATCCGAGCAGTACTTC.

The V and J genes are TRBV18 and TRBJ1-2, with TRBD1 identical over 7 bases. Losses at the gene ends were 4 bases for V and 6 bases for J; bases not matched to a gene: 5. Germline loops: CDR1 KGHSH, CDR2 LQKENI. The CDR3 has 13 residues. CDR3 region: CASSQGAGDGYTF. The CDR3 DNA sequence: TGTGCCAGCTCACAGGGGGCTGGGGATGGCTACACCTTC.

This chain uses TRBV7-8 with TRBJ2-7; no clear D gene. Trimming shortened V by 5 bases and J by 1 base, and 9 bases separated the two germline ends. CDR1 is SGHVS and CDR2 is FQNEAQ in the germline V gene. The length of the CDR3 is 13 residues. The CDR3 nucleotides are TGTGCCAGCAGCCCGACTCTGTCCTACGAGCAGTACTTC. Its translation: CASSPTLSYEQYF.

CDR3 in amino acids: CASSMQGYNSPLHF. For the CDR3, the DNA is TGTGCCAGTAGTATGCAGGGATATAATTCACCCCTCCACTTT. The genes are TRBV19 and TRBJ1-6; tentatively, D is TRBD1 (5 bases). Germline V CDR1 and CDR2: LNHDA, SQIVND (reference sequence). The CDR3 loop spans 14 amino acids. V was pared by 3 bases and J by 4 bases, with 7 bases between.

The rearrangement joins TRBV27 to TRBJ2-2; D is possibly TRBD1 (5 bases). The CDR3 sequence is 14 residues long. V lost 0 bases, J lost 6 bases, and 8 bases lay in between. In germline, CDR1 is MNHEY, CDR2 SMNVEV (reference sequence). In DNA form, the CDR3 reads TGTGCCAGCAGTTTATCTACAGGACCCGGGGAGCTGTTTTTT. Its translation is CASSLSTGPGELFF.

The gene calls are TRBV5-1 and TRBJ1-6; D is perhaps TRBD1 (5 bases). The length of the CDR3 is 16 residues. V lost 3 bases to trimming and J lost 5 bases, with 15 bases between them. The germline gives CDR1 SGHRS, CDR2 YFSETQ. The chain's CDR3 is CASSSQGSHNNSPLHF. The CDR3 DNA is TGCGCCAGCAGCTCCCAGGGTAGTCATAATAATTCACCCCTCCACTTT.

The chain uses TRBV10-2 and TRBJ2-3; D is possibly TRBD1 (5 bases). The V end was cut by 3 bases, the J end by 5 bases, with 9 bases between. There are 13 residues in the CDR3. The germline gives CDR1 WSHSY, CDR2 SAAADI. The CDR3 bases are TGCGCCAGCAGTGAACAGGCTATAGATACGCAGTATTTT. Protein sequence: CASSEQAIDTQYF.

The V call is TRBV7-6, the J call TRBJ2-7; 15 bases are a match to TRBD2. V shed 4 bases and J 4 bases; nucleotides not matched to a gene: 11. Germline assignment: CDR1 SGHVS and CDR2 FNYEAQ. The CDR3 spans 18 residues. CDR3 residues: CASSSHNWTSGRVYEQYF. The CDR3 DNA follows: TGTGCCAGCAGCTCTCACAACTGGACTAGCGGGAGGGTTTACGAGCAGTACTTC.

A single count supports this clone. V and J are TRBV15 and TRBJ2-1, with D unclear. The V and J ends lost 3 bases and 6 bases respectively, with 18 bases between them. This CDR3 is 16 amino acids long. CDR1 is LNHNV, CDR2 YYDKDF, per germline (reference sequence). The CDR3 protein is CATSRGRFGKLNEQFF. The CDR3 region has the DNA TGTGCCACCAGCAGGGGTAGGTTTGGGAAGCTCAATGAGCAGTTCTTC.

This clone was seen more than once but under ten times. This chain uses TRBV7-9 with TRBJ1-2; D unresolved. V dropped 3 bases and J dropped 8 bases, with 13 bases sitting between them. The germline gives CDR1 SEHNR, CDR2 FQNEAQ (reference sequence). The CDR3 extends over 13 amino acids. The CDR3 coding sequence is TGTGCCAGCAGCTTGGTCGGGTCGGACGGCTACACCTTC. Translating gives CASSLVGSDGYTF.